This T cell receptor beta chain was sequenced for a study of blood T cell repertoires in COVID-19. Study at large: Acute-phase and convalescent COVID-19 samples originated in the United States, Italy and Spain. T cells, B-cell-depleted T cells, or PBMCs provided the cDNA or gDNA that served as material.

Generated by immunoSEQ multiplex PCR, the TCRdb table keeps only in-frame clones and is missing some. The sample yields 150,000 to 200,000 clones, 86% seen once. V was cut by 5 bases and J by 7 bases, with 15 bases left in between. From germline, CDR1 is SGHNT and CDR2 YENEEA. This CDR3 is 14 amino acids long. Sequencing input: peripheral blood. The sequence came from a woman of 80 years or more in a cohort sampled during active or convalescent COVID-19. The chain recombines TRBV11-3 with TRBJ2-1, with a weak D call TRBD2 (6 bases). The CDR3 DNA is TGTGCCAGCAGCCCAGGAGCGGGTGGGAATGAGCAGTTCTTC. Residues: CASSPGAGGNEQFF.